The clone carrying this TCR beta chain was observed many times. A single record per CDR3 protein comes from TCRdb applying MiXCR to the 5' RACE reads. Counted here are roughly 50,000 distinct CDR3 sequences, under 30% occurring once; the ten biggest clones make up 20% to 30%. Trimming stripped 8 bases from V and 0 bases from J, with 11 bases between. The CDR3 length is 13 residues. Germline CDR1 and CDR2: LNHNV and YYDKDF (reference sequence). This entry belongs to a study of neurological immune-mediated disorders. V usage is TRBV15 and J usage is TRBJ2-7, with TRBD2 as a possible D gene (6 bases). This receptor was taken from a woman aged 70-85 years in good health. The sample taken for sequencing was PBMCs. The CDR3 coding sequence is TGTGCCACCGGTCGGGGGACCTCCTACGAGCAGTACTTC. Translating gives CATGRGTSYEQYF. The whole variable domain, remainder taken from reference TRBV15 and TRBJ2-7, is DAMVIQNPRYQVTQFGKPVTLSCSQTLNHNVMYWYQQKSSQAPKLLFHYYDKDFNNEADTPDNFQSRRPNTSFCFLDIRSPGLGDTAMYLCATGRGTSYEQYFGPGTRLTVT.